A single TCR beta chain is shown here with its context. One entry per CDR3 protein results from TCRdb running MiXCR on the 5' RACE reads. The sample gives 80,000 to 90,000 distinct CDR3 sequences, around 25% of which show up once; 35% to 50% is in the top ten. The entry originates in a study of T-cell memory formation after mild COVID-19. Germline CDR1 is SQVTM and CDR2 is ANQGSEA. J gave up 4 bases and V 2 bases, and 4 bases lay outside the gene matches. The CDR3 covers 14 residues. This receptor was identified in a man aged 18 to 30 who had mild COVID-19 (a few samples of this study predate the infection). Cell type and time point are not known. The sample taken for sequencing was PBMCs or a T cell subset sorted from them (not recorded which). The rearrangement links TRBV29-1 to TRBJ2-3, with TRBD1 matching 9 bases. In DNA, the CDR3 is TGCAGCGTTGAAAACAGGGGGCAAGCAGATACGCAGTATTTT. Translation: CSVENRGQADTQYF.